The 20 T cell receptor beta chains reported below all come from one sample, sequenced in a study of vaccination effects on CD4 cells after COVID-19. These receptors' targets are unknown. After expansion with viral peptide pools in the ViraFEST assay, antigen-specific CD4+ T cells were sequenced. Isolating CD4+ T cells followed approximately 11 days of culture. Testing of the vaccine recipients showed negative nucleocapsid antibodies and no prior SARS-CoV-2 infection. Assay used: immunoSEQ multiplex PCR; TCRdb lists only in-frame clones, some missing. The sample consists of 60,000 to 65,000 clones, 60% to 80% of them appearing once. The sample here was CD4+ T cells from PBMCs cultured with HCoV-OC43 spike peptides, taken before COVID-19 vaccination. Stated subset: HCoV-OC43 spike overlapping peptide pool stimulation. All receptors come from a human donor who received a COVID-19 vaccine.

Only one count was recorded for this clone. V usage is TRBV6-5 and J usage is TRBJ2-5, with TRBD2 as a possible D gene (6 bases). V gave up 0 bases and J gave up 2 bases, with 10 bases separating them. This CDR3 contains 15 residues. Per the germline V gene, CDR1 is MNHEY and CDR2 is SVGAGI. CDR3 coding DNA: TGTGCCAGCAGTTACTCGGGGGGAGGACAAGAGACCCAGTACTTC. Amino acid sequence: CASSYSGGGQETQYF.

The rearrangement links TRBV5-1 to TRBJ2-7, with 7 bases fitting TRBD1. With 0 bases clipped from V and 6 bases from J, the junction kept 3 bases outside the gene matches. This CDR3 region has 13 residues. The germline V gene has CDR1 SGHRS and CDR2 YFSETQ. The DNA for the CDR3 is TGCGCCAGCAGCTTGGAAGGGACAGTCGAGCAGTACGTC. Translation: CASSLEGTVEQYV.

The chain combines TRBV25-1 with TRBJ2-3; 12 bases line up with TRBD2. CDR1 MGHDK and CDR2 SYGVNS come from the germline V gene. This CDR3 has 17 amino acids. The ends lost 0 bases at V and 2 bases at J; junction bases unmatched: 3. The CDR3 here is CASSEYTSGGPTDTQYF. CDR3 DNA sequence: TGTGCCAGCAGTGAATACACTAGCGGGGGGCCCACAGATACGCAGTATTTT.

The chain recombines TRBV9 with TRBJ2-3; 8 bases line up with TRBD1. The ends lost 3 bases at V and 4 bases at J; junction bases unmatched: 4. Germline-derived CDR1 and CDR2 are SGDLS and YYNGEE. The CDR3 sequence is 14 residues long. CDR3 region: CASSGGQGADTQYF. As DNA, the CDR3 is TGTGCCAGCAGCGGCGGACAGGGCGCAGATACGCAGTATTTT.

This clone was counted a single time. The gene calls are TRBV24-1 and TRBJ2-3, with D perhaps matching TRBD1 (6 bases). Germline assignment: CDR1 KGHDR and CDR2 SFDVKD. Between the trimmed V and J ends, which lost 7 bases and 2 bases, there was a span of 15 bases. This CDR3 is 15 amino acids long. CDR3 amino acids: CATRQGIGNTDTQYF. CDR3 nucleotides: TGTGCCACCAGACAGGGTATAGGGAACACAGATACGCAGTATTTT.

This clone was seen a few times. The chain has TRBV30 and TRBJ1-1; D uncertain. V shed 4 bases and J shed 3 bases, with 15 bases lying between them. This CDR3 spans 14 amino acids. Germline CDR1 and CDR2: GTSNPN and SVGIG (reference sequence). The CDR3 nucleotides are TGTGCCTGGACCGCGGTTAGGTGGTACACTGAAGCTTTCTTT. This gives the protein CAWTAVRWYTEAFF.

This chain joins TRBV6-6 and TRBJ2-5; 15 positions match TRBD2. Germline loops: CDR1 MNHNY, CDR2 SVGAGI (reference sequence). The CDR3 spans 16 residues. V shed 6 bases, J shed 4 bases, and the junction held 6 bases outside the gene matches. In DNA form, the CDR3 reads TGTGCCAGCAGAGCCGGACTAGCGGGGGGGCTAGAGACCCAGTACTTC. This sequence encodes CASRAGLAGGLETQYF.

The chain links TRBV4-1 to TRBJ1-5; D call uncertain. V lost 1 base to trimming and J lost 0 bases, with 7 bases between them. The CDR3 has 15 residues. CDR1 and CDR2 from the germline V gene are MGHRA and YSYEKL. CDR3 DNA sequence: TGCGCCAGCAGCCAAGTTGGCAGTAGCAATCAGCCCCAGCATTTT. Translating gives CASSQVGSSNQPQHF.

The chain combines TRBV6-2 or TRBV6-3 with TRBJ2-3, with D perhaps being TRBD1 or TRBD2 (6 bases each). With 2 bases removed from V and 8 bases from J, the gap between germline ends came to 20 bases. CDR3 length: 16 residues. CDR1 is MNHEY, CDR2 SVGEGT, per germline. CDR3 nucleotides: TGTGCCAGCAGTTACAATTCCGGGGGCAGTCCACGTACGCAGTATTTT. This translates into CASSYNSGGSPRTQYF.

J is TRBJ2-3 and V is TRBV4-3, with TRBD2 identical over 7 bases. This CDR3 has 16 residues. CDR1 and CDR2 (germline): LGHNA, YSLEER. The junction had 9 bases not matched to a gene; V was cut back by 4 bases and J by 2 bases. DNA of the CDR3: TGCGCCAGCAGCCGAGCCGGGGGGACCACCACAGATACGCAGTATTTT. It specifies CASSRAGGTTTDTQYF.

This sequence joins TRBV5-8 and TRBJ2-5, with 7 bases lining up with TRBD2. The length of the CDR3 is 16 residues. Trimming cost V 7 bases and J 2 bases; bases outside gene matches: 14. Germline loops: CDR1 SGHTS, CDR2 YDEGEE. In DNA form, the CDR3 reads TGTGCCAGCCCCCAGGTGCCCGGGACTATACAAGAGACCCAGTACTTC. Translated: CASPQVPGTIQETQYF.

The chain couples TRBV6-5 to TRBJ1-2; D is unclear. V shed 5 bases and J shed 0 bases, with 10 bases lying between them. Per the germline V gene, CDR1 is MNHEY and CDR2 is SVGAGI. The CDR3 totals 14 residues. The CDR3 nucleotides are TGTGCCAGCAGTATGGACCGAGCTAACTATGGCTACACCTTC. It is translated as CASSMDRANYGYTF.

Only a few counts were recorded for this clone. J is TRBJ1-5 and V is TRBV5-8, with TRBD1 identical over 7 bases. This CDR3 region has 14 residues. J gave up 4 bases and V 3 bases, and 4 bases lay outside the gene matches. Germline CDR1 and CDR2: SGHTS and YDEGEE. Here the CDR3 DNA reads TGTGCCAGCAGCTCCCCAGGGGGGAATCAGCCCCAGCATTTT. Translation: CASSSPGGNQPQHF.

The rearrangement uses TRBV29-1 and TRBJ2-2, with 7 bases that match TRBD2. V lost 6 bases to trimming and J lost 2 bases; unmatched junction nucleotides: 3. There are 13 residues in the CDR3. CDR1 is SQVTM and CDR2 is ANQGSEA in the germline V gene. CDR3 in amino acids: CSVMTSNTGELFF. CDR3 bases: TGCAGCGTGATGACTAGCAACACCGGGGAGCTGTTTTTT.

This CDR3 reads CASSSLASSYNEQFF. The CDR3 nucleotides are TGCGCCAGCTCATCTCTAGCAAGCTCCTACAATGAGCAGTTCTTC. This chain connects TRBV5-1 to TRBJ2-1; TRBD2 might be the D (5 bases). The CDR3 covers 15 residues. Trimming shortened V by 7 bases and J by 0 bases, and 14 bases separated the two germline ends. The germline V gene encodes CDR1 SGHRS and CDR2 YFSETQ.

The V call is TRBV19, the J call TRBJ1-4; 9 bases align to TRBD1. CDR1 is LNHDA, CDR2 SQIVND, per germline (reference sequence). V lost 8 bases and J lost 7; bases outside the gene matches: 2. The CDR3 contains 12 residues. CDR3 amino acids: CASRDRAEKLFF. The CDR3 DNA is TGTGCCAGTCGGGACAGGGCTGAAAAACTGTTTTTT. The full variable domain, its missing parts supplied by reference TRBV19 and TRBJ1-4, is DGGITQSPKYLFRKEGQNVTLSCEQNLNHDAMYWYRQDPGQGLRLIYYSQIVNDFQKGDIAEGYSVSREKKESFPLTVTSAQKNPTAFYLCASRDRAEKLFFGSGTQLSVL.

The chain combines TRBV12-3 or TRBV12-4 with TRBJ2-5; no firm D call. The CDR3 loop spans 11 amino acids. V was cut by 1 base and J by 4 bases, with 1 base left in between. The CDR3 bases are TGTGCCAGCAGTTTAGGAGAGACCCAGTACTTC. Amino acid sequence: CASSLGETQYF.

This clone occurred a few times. The genes are TRBV28 and TRBJ1-5, with 9 positions matching TRBD1. Germline CDR1 MDHEN, CDR2 SYDVKM. V shed 4 bases and J 0 bases; nucleotides not matched to a gene: 10. The length of the CDR3 is 18 residues. This chain's CDR3 is CASSSGTGSASSNQPQHF. The DNA for the CDR3 is TGTGCCAGCAGTTCCGGGACAGGGAGCGCGAGTAGCAATCAGCCCCAGCATTTT.

The chain is built from TRBV24-1 and TRBJ2-3, with D perhaps matching TRBD1 (5 bases). With 11 bases removed from V and 0 bases from J, the gap between germline ends came to 8 bases. The CDR3 sequence is 12 residues long. The V gene's germline CDR1 is KGHDR and CDR2 SFDVKD. The CDR3 spells CASQGSTDTQYF. The CDR3 nucleotides read TGTGCCAGCCAGGGTAGCACAGATACGCAGTATTTT.

The rearrangement uses TRBV6-5 and TRBJ1-5; 7 bases line up with TRBD1. Looked up from germline, CDR1 is MNHEY and CDR2 is SVGAGI. V lost 6 bases to trimming and J lost 6 bases; unmatched junction nucleotides: 5. This CDR3 spans 13 amino acids. The CDR3: CASRGQKIQPQHF. The CDR3 DNA sequence: TGTGCCAGCAGGGGACAGAAGATTCAGCCCCAGCATTTT.